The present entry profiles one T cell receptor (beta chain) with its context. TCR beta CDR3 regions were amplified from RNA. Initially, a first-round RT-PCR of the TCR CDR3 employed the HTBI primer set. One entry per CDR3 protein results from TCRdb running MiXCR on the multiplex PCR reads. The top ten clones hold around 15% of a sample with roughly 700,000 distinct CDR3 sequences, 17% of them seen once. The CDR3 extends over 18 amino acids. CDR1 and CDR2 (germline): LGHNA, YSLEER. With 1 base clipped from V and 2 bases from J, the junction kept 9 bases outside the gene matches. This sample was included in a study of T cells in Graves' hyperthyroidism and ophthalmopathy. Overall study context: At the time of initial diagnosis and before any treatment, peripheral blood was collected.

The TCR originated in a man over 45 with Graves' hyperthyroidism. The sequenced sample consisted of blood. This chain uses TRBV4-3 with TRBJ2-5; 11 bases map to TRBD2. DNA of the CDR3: TGCGCCAGCAGCCAAGCTGGAACTAGCGGGAGCTTACAAGAGACCCAGTACTTC. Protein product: CASSQAGTSGSLQETQYF.